These 27 T cell receptor beta chains originate from one sample sequenced in a study of cytomegalovirus exposure and HLA in healthy donors. Primers for the PCR totalled 60 Vbeta and 13 Jbeta. TCRdb's copy holds only in-frame clones and misses some; the assay was immunoSEQ multiplex PCR. Of approximately 130,000 clones in the sample, approximately 61% were seen once. The sequenced material came from PBMCs. All receptors come from a woman between 40 and 55 years old in good health and CMV-seronegative.

V gene TRBV9 combines with J gene TRBJ2-1; possibly TRBD2 for D (7 bases). The CDR3 runs 17 residues. V shed 0 bases and J shed 0 bases, with 13 bases lying between them. Per the germline V gene, CDR1 is SGDLS and CDR2 is YYNGEE. This CDR3 is CASSVGLRGASYNEQFF. CDR3 DNA: TGTGCCAGCAGCGTAGGTCTCCGGGGGGCCTCCTACAATGAGCAGTTCTTC.

V is TRBV5-4 and J is TRBJ2-3; TRBD1 matches at 7 bases. CDR3 length: 15 amino acids. The V gene's germline CDR1 is SGHNT and CDR2 YYREEE (reference sequence). V lost 0 bases to trimming and J lost 1 base; unmatched junction nucleotides: 2. CDR3 nucleotides: TGTGCCAGCAGCTTGGGGGGGACAGGCACAGATACGCAGTATTTT. Translation gives CASSLGGTGTDTQYF.

The chain is built from TRBV20-1 and TRBJ1-1; 8 bases match TRBD1. The length of the CDR3 is 11 residues. Trimming at V came to 6 bases and at J to 7 bases, leaving 4 bases not matched to a gene. Per the germline V gene, CDR1 is DFQATT and CDR2 is SNEGSKA (reference sequence). The CDR3 here is CSAPRGREAFF. CDR3 in DNA: TGCAGTGCACCCAGGGGGCGTGAAGCTTTCTTT.

This clone appeared a few times. In nucleotides, the CDR3 is TGTGCCAGCAGCGCCCGCGGACAGGGGGTCGGCACTGAAGCTTTCTTT. Residues: CASSARGQGVGTEAFF. V usage is TRBV9 and J usage is TRBJ1-1, with 10 bases matching TRBD1. The CDR3 contains 16 residues. Germline V gene sequence: CDR1 SGDLS, CDR2 YYNGEE. V was clipped by 3 bases and J by 4 bases; unmatched bases: 9.

This chain joins TRBV5-4 and TRBJ1-1; D is unclear. The CDR3 is made up of 14 amino acids. With 4 bases removed from V and 1 base from J, the gap between germline ends came to 11 bases. The germline gives CDR1 SGHNT, CDR2 YYREEE (reference sequence). CDR3 coding DNA: TGTGCCAGCAGCCGTCCTAACCAGAACACTGAAGCTTTCTTT. Residues: CASSRPNQNTEAFF.

CDR3 protein: CASSPQDTQYF. The CDR3 DNA is TGTGCCAGCAGCCCCCAGGATACGCAGTATTTT. The chain is built from TRBV5-4 and TRBJ2-3; no reliable D call. From germline, CDR1 is SGHNT and CDR2 YYREEE (reference sequence). The ends were cut back, 4 bases at V and 6 bases at J, with 6 bases in the middle. The CDR3 extends over 11 amino acids.

The chain employs TRBV19 and TRBJ2-7; 8 bases align to TRBD1. The junction had 6 bases not matched to a gene; V was cut back by 3 bases and J by 5 bases. The CDR3 sequence is 14 residues long. Germline V gene data show CDR1 as LNHDA and CDR2 as SQIVND (reference sequence). This CDR3 is CASSMRQGANEQYF. The DNA of the CDR3 is TGTGCCAGTAGTATGCGGCAGGGGGCGAACGAGCAGTACTTC.

The chain recombines TRBV27 with TRBJ2-1, with 9 nucleotides matching TRBD1. Looked up from germline, CDR1 is MNHEY and CDR2 is SMNVEV (reference sequence). The CDR3 has 15 residues. V lost 8 bases, J lost 4 bases, and 9 bases stayed unmatched. CDR3 region: CASAGRQGGYNEQFF. In DNA form, the CDR3 reads TGTGCCAGCGCGGGAAGACAGGGGGGGTACAATGAGCAGTTCTTC.

The chain employs TRBV27 and TRBJ2-2, with D possibly being TRBD2 (5 bases). V was cut by 2 bases and J by 2 bases, with 9 bases left in between. Germline CDR1 and CDR2: MNHEY and SMNVEV (reference sequence). This CDR3 has 15 residues. DNA of the CDR3: TGTGCCAGCAGTTTAAGCGGAATAAACACCGGGGAGCTGTTTTTT. The encoded protein is CASSLSGINTGELFF.

V gene TRBV30 combines with J gene TRBJ2-2; TRBD1 agrees at 7 bases. V gave up 2 bases and J gave up 4 bases; unmatched junction bases: 16. The germline gives CDR1 GTSNPN, CDR2 SVGIG (reference sequence). The CDR3 contains 18 residues. CDR3 bases: TGTGCCTGGAGTCCACCCTTTTCCGGACGGGACAGCACCGGGGAGCTGTTTTTT. It is translated as CAWSPPFSGRDSTGELFF.

This clone was recorded a few times. The chain links TRBV29-1 to TRBJ1-1, with D maybe TRBD1 (5 bases). Germline V gene sequence: CDR1 SQVTM, CDR2 ANQGSEA. There are 13 residues in the CDR3. Trimming took off 8 bases at V and 3 bases at J, with 16 bases between the two ends. The CDR3 DNA follows: TGCAGCTCCCGCCGGCCCAGGGACACTGAAGCTTTCTTT. Encoded protein: CSSRRPRDTEAFF.

CDR3 residues: CAGNRDRGREQYF. CDR3 DNA sequence: TGTGCCGGCAACCGGGACAGGGGGCGCGAGCAGTACTTC. The chain employs TRBV6-1 and TRBJ2-7, with 12 nucleotides matching TRBD1. Unmatched junction bases numbered 8, after V lost 11 bases and J lost 6 bases. The germline V gene encodes CDR1 MNHNS and CDR2 SASEGT. The CDR3 has 13 amino acids.

This clone came up a few times. V usage is TRBV7-2 and J usage is TRBJ2-7; a possible D gene is TRBD1 (5 bases). V lost 5 bases, J lost 3 bases, and 14 bases lay in between. Germline V gene sequence: CDR1 SGHTA, CDR2 FQGNSA. This CDR3 has 14 amino acids. CDR3: CASSPGAGNYEQYF. The CDR3 DNA follows: TGTGCCAGCAGCCCTGGGGCAGGGAACTACGAGCAGTACTTC.

This clone was observed once. V is TRBV19 and J is TRBJ2-5; 8 positions agree with TRBD1. The CDR3 is made up of 15 amino acids. V lost 7 bases and J lost 4; bases outside the gene matches: 11. The V gene's germline CDR1 is LNHDA and CDR2 SQIVND (reference sequence). CDR3 nucleotides: TGTGCCAGTACCGGGGCAGGGGGCGTGGGAGAGACCCAGTACTTC. Its protein is CASTGAGGVGETQYF.

The J gene is TRBJ1-2, the V gene TRBV21-1; the table's D call TRBD1 went unverified against the DNA. TRBV21-1 is a listed pseudogene. The CDR3 has 13 amino acids. The CDR3 is CASRVPVWGGYTF. Here the CDR3 DNA reads TGTGCCAGCAGGGTTCCGGTTTGGGGCGGCTACACCTTC.

This clone has more than one count but fewer than ten. The rearrangement links TRBV16 to TRBJ1-1, with no clear D. This CDR3 spans 13 amino acids. CDR1 KGHSY and CDR2 FQNENV come from the germline V gene. Trimming took off 2 bases at V and 1 base at J, with 5 bases between the two ends. CDR3 protein: CASSQTANTEAFF. Here the CDR3 DNA reads TGTGCCAGCAGCCAAACAGCGAACACTGAAGCTTTCTTT.

This chain uses TRBV2 with TRBJ2-1, with D possibly being TRBD2 (6 bases). The V end lost 6 bases, the J end lost 4 bases, and 16 bases lay between the germline ends. The CDR3 has 15 residues. Germline values: CDR1 SNHLY, CDR2 FYNNEI. The CDR3 DNA is TGTGCCAGCAGCACCGGGACTCGCGGGTACAATGAGCAGTTCTTC. This encodes CASSTGTRGYNEQFF.

This clone came up once. The chain employs TRBV6-6 and TRBJ2-1; TRBD1 matches at 7 bases. The V segment lost 8 bases and the J segment 12 bases; nucleotides outside the gene matches: 4. The CDR3 sequence is 10 residues long. Germline CDR1 reads MNHNY; CDR2 reads SVGAGI (reference sequence). The CDR3 spells CASEGAGQFF. CDR3 coding DNA: TGTGCCAGCGAGGGGGCTGGGCAGTTCTTC.

The count of this clone is one. The V gene is TRBV25-1, the J gene TRBJ1-5; tentative D call: TRBD1 (6 bases). This CDR3 spans 14 amino acids. CDR1 MGHDK and CDR2 SYGVNS come from the germline V gene. V shed 6 bases and J shed 3 bases, with 12 bases lying between them. The CDR3, as DNA: TGTGCCAGCAGGGAGACAGGCCTCAATCAGCCCCAGCATTTT. It specifies CASRETGLNQPQHF.

Only a few counts were recorded for this clone. The rearrangement links TRBV6-1 to TRBJ2-2, with 9 positions matching TRBD1. Germline trimming cut 7 bases from V and 5 bases from J; bases unmatched to any gene: 5. There are 14 residues in the CDR3. Germline CDR1 reads MNHNS; CDR2 reads SASEGT. The CDR3 loop reads CASNWDRETGELFF. The CDR3 DNA sequence: TGTGCCAGCAACTGGGACAGGGAGACCGGGGAGCTGTTTTTT.

The rearrangement links TRBV5-1 to TRBJ2-3; 7 positions agree with TRBD1. Per the germline V gene, CDR1 is SGHRS and CDR2 is YFSETQ. The CDR3 has 16 amino acids. With V trimmed by 4 bases and J by 2 bases, 10 bases remained unmatched. CDR3 DNA: TGCGCCAGCAGCCCGGGGACAGAGATACCCACAGATACGCAGTATTTT. Translation: CASSPGTEIPTDTQYF. Full variable domain (rest looked up from reference TRBV5-1 and TRBJ2-3): KAGVTQTPRYLIKTRGQQVTLSCSPISGHRSVSWYQQTPGQGLQFLFEYFSETQRNKGNFPGRFSGRQFSNSRSEMNVSTLELGDSALYLCASSPGTEIPTDTQYFGPGTRLTVL.

This chain uses TRBV7-3 with TRBJ2-3, with D perhaps matching TRBD2 (6 bases). The CDR3 is made up of 14 amino acids. The germline V gene has CDR1 SGHTA and CDR2 FQGTGA. Between the trimmed V and J ends, which lost 5 bases and 6 bases, there was a span of 15 bases. The CDR3 nucleotides read TGTGCCAGCAGCGCGGGATCGTCGTCGGATACGCAGTATTTT. Translation: CASSAGSSSDTQYF. Based on the CDR3 plus reference TRBV7-3 and TRBJ2-3, the full variable domain is GAGVSQTPSNKVTEKGKYVELRCDPISGHTALYWYRQSLGQGPEFLIYFQGTGAADDSGLPNDRFFAVRPEGSVSTLKIQRTERGDSAVYLCASSAGSSSDTQYFGPGTRLTVL.

This clone is a singleton in its sample. The genes are TRBV6-5 and TRBJ2-2, with 8 positions matching TRBD2. The CDR3 totals 16 residues. The J segment lost 0 bases and the V segment lost 4 bases, leaving 4 bases of the junction unmatched. The V gene's germline CDR1 is MNHEY and CDR2 SVGAGI. For the CDR3, the DNA is TGTGCCAGCAGTTCCGCGGGACTAGCGAACACCGGGGAGCTGTTTTTT. Residues: CASSSAGLANTGELFF.

The chain is built from TRBV19 and TRBJ1-5; tentative D call: TRBD1 (5 bases). In germline, CDR1 is LNHDA, CDR2 SQIVND (reference sequence). V lost 5 bases, J lost 5 bases, and 16 bases lay in between. There are 15 residues in the CDR3. In DNA form, the CDR3 reads TGTGCCAGTAGTCTCGGACAATTGGATTATCAGCCCCAGCATTTT. Translated, it gives CASSLGQLDYQPQHF.

The gene calls are TRBV9 and TRBJ1-3; D unresolved. V gave up 0 bases and J gave up 2 bases, with 9 bases separating them. The CDR3 runs 15 residues. In germline, CDR1 is SGDLS, CDR2 YYNGEE. CDR3 sequence: CASSVATNPGNTIYF. In nucleotides, the CDR3 is TGTGCCAGCAGCGTAGCCACTAACCCTGGAAACACCATATATTTT.

The chain couples TRBV2 to TRBJ1-5, with D possibly being TRBD1 (5 bases). V dropped 3 bases and J dropped 11 bases, with 17 bases sitting between them. The CDR3 runs to 14 residues. CDR1 and CDR2 (germline): SNHLY, FYNNEI. Written as DNA, the CDR3 is TGTGCCAGCAGTGACCCCCCTGTTTCAGGGTCCCAGCATTTT. Its translation is CASSDPPVSGSQHF.

This chain joins TRBV19 and TRBJ1-1; D uncertain. The germline CDR1 and CDR2 sequences are LNHDA and SQIVND (reference sequence). CDR3 length equals 15 residues. Trimming pared 4 bases from V and 6 bases from J, leaving 18 bases between. The CDR3 region is CASSNSTGPRAEAFF. In DNA, the CDR3 is TGTGCCAGTAGTAATTCAACGGGTCCTCGCGCTGAAGCTTTCTTT.